This T cell receptor beta chain was retrieved from a study of T cells after yellow fever vaccination. For the study at large: SMART-Seq v4 Ultra Low Input prepared the low-cell-number fractions.

Template switching by 5'RACE produced TCR cDNA, adding a universal primer site and UMIs. MiXCR was run by TCRdb on the 5' RACE reads, yielding one entry per CDR3 protein. Here the sample spans about 400,000 distinct CDR3 sequences, about 9.9% being singletons. The study's findings and limits: Some clonotypes were seen in both the CD4 and the CD8 compartments. These made up a small share and likely arose from convergent recombination.

This clonotype appeared many times. Its antigen is unidentified. Looked up from germline, CDR1 is SGHTA and CDR2 is FQGNSA. The CDR3 extends over 16 amino acids. The V and J ends lost 1 base and 4 bases, in that order; junction bases with no gene match: 7. This TCR was recovered from a man younger than 35 who received the YFV17D yellow fever vaccine. The chain uses TRBV7-2 and TRBJ2-3; 8 bases match TRBD2. The input for sequencing was PBMCs, taken on the day of the first yellow fever vaccination. This CDR3 is CASSLGRSGGSDTQYF. The CDR3 bases are TGTGCCAGCAGCTTAGGACGAAGCGGGGGATCAGATACGCAGTATTTT.